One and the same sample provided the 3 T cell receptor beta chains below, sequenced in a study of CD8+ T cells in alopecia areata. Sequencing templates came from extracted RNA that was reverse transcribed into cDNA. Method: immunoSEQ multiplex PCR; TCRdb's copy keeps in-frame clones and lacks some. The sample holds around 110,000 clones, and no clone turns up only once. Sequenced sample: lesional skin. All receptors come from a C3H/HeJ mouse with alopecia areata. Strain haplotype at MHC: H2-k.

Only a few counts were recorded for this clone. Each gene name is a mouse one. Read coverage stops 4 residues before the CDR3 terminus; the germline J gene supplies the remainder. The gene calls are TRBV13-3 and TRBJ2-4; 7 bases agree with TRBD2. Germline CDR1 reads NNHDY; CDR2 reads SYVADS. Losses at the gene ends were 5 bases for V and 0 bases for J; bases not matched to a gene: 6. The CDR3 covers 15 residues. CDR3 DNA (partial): TGTGCCAGCAGCCCGGACTGGTCTAGTCAAAAC. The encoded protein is CASSPDWSSQN. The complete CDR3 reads CASSPDWSSQNTLYF. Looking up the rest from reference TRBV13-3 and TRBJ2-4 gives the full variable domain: EAAVTQSPRSKVAVTGGKVTLSCHQTNNHDYMYWYRQDTGHGLRLIHYSYVADSTEKGDIPDGYKASRPSQENFSLILELASLSQTAVYFCASSPDWSSQNTLYFGAGTRLSVL.

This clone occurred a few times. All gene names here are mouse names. The chain's CDR3 is CASSNKISNERLFF. CDR3 DNA, as far as it was read: TGTGCTAGCAGTAACAAAATTTCCAACGAA. This chain links TRBV17 with TRBJ1-4, with no clear D. The read gets to within 4 residues of the CDR3 end, and the germline J gene fills in the rest. The CDR3 runs to 14 residues. V was cut by 4 bases and J by 0 bases, with 6 bases left in between. Germline V gene sequence: CDR1 MNHDT, CDR2 YYDKIL.

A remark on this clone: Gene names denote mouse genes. CDR3 amino acids: CAWTHTGSYAEQFF. The sequenced part of the CDR3 DNA is TGTGCCTGGACTCATACTGGGAGCTATGCT. The chain recombines TRBV31 with TRBJ2-1, with D maybe TRBD2 (6 bases). The read ends 4 residues shy of where the CDR3 ends; the end is completed using the germline J gene. V lost 4 bases, J lost 3 bases, and 13 bases lay in between. Germline V lookup: CDR1 GKSSPN, CDR2 SITVG. This CDR3 region has 14 residues.